Reported below is one T cell receptor (beta chain). Other DNA sequences of this sample code for an identical CDR3. The sample originates from a study of cytomegalovirus exposure and HLA in healthy donors. The study ran its PCR with 60 Vbeta and 13 Jbeta primers. Some clones are missing from TCRdb's copy, which holds only in-frame ones; the method was immunoSEQ multiplex PCR. The repertoire holds about 130,000 clones, with around 71% as singletons. This CDR3 is 14 amino acids long. The V end lost 0 bases, the J end lost 4 bases, and 8 bases lay between the germline ends. CDR1 and CDR2 from the germline V gene are SGHNT and YYREEE (reference sequence).

V gene TRBV5-4 combines with J gene TRBJ1-5; D is perhaps TRBD1 (5 bases). The sequenced sample was PBMCs. This sequence was found in a woman aged 55-70 years in good health and CMV-seropositive. CDR3 sequence reads: CASSLAGGNQPQHF. CDR3 DNA sequence: TGTGCCAGCAGCTTGGCGGGGGGGAATCAGCCCCAGCATTTT.